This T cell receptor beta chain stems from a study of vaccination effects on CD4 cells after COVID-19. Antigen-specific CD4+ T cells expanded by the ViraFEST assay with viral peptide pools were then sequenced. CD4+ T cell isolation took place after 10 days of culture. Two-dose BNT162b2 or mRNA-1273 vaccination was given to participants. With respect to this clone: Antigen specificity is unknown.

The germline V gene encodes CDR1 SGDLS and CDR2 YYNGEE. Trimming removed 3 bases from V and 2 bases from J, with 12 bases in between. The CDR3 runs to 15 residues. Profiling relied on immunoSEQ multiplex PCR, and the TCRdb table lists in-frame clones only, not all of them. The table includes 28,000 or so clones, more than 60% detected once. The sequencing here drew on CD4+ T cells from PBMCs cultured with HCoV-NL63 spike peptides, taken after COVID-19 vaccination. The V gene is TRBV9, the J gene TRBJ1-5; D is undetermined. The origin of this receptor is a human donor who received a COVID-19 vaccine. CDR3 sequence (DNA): TGTGCCAGCAGCGCCTTTGGTTCGGGCAATCAGCCCCAGCATTTT. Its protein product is CASSAFGSGNQPQHF.